A single sample is the source of the 3 T cell receptor beta chains below, sequenced in a study of CD8+ T cells in alopecia areata. cDNA reverse transcribed from extracted RNA served as the sequencing template. Profiled with immunoSEQ multiplex PCR; TCRdb holds only in-frame clones, not every one. The data contain approximately 280,000 clones, over 45% of them singletons. Documented treatment: oral pan-JAK inhibitor, 5-10 mg twice daily. The input for sequencing was CD4+ T cells sorted from blood, taken at week 24, from a patient treated with tofacitinib. These receptors were collected from a human donor with alopecia areata.

The genes are TRBV15 and TRBJ2-1; 7 bases align to TRBD1. With V trimmed by 4 bases and J by 4 bases, 4 bases remained unmatched. Germline V CDR1 and CDR2: LNHNV, YYDKDF (reference sequence). CDR3 length equals 14 residues. The CDR3, as DNA: TGTGCCACCAGCACCGGGACAGCTTACAATGAGCAGTTCTTC. This encodes CATSTGTAYNEQFF.

This clone is a singleton in its sample. This chain uses TRBV18 with TRBJ2-1, with no clear D. Germline CDR1 is KGHSH and CDR2 is LQKENI. The CDR3 consists of 11 residues. V dropped 6 bases and J dropped 5 bases, with 5 bases sitting between them. CDR3 loop: CASSPNNEQFF. The CDR3, as DNA: TGTGCCAGCTCCCCAAACAATGAGCAGTTCTTC.

J is TRBJ2-4 and V is TRBV5-6, with TRBD1 matching 7 bases. The CDR3 runs to 15 residues. The J segment lost 0 bases and the V segment lost 5 bases, leaving 5 bases of the junction unmatched. CDR1 and CDR2 from the germline V gene are SGHDT and YYEEEE. The chain's CDR3 is CASSDRVLAKNIQYF. In DNA form, the CDR3 reads TGTGCCAGCAGTGACAGGGTCCTAGCCAAAAACATTCAGTACTTC.